The present T cell receptor beta chain was sequenced within a study of post-analysis software for immune sequencing data. The germline V gene has CDR1 SGHRS and CDR2 YFSETQ. Trimming took 4 bases from V and 7 from J, leaving 15 bases between them. The CDR3 totals 14 residues. Notes on the study in general: With F measure, samples from one preparation batch clustered together strongly. Elevated frequency relative to controls characterized a handful of TRBV segments in patients, TRBV5-6, TRBV5-1 and TRBV20-1 among them.

As concerns this clonotype: Its target is unknown.

Tagging with unique molecular identifiers was a feature of the TCR beta cDNA libraries. From approximately 0.95 to 9.8 million T cells, 400,000 to 550,000 cDNA molecules were obtained. In TCRdb, the PCR reads were re-called with MiXCR into one record per CDR3 protein. The sample carries hundreds of thousands of distinct CDR3 sequences, roughly 50% recorded once. V is TRBV5-1 and J is TRBJ2-1, with D possibly called TRBD1 or TRBD2 (5 bases each). Sample: blood. This clonotype was obtained from a girl between 5 and 17 years old with multiple sclerosis. CDR3 residues: CASSPGRGLNEQFF. The CDR3 DNA reads as TGCGCCAGCAGCCCGGGACGAGGGTTGAATGAGCAGTTCTTC.